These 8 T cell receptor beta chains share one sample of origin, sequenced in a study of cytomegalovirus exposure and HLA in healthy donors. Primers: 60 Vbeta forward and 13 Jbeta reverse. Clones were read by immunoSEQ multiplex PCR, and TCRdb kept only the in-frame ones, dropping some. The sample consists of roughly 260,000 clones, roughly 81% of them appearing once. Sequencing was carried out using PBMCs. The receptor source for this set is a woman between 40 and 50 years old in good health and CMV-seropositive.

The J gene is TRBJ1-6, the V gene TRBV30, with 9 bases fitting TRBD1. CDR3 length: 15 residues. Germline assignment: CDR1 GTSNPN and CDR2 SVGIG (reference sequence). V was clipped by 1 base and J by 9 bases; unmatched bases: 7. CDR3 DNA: TGTGCCTGGAGTGCCCCGGGACAGGGAGGTTCACCCCTCCACTTT. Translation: CAWSAPGQGGSPLHF.

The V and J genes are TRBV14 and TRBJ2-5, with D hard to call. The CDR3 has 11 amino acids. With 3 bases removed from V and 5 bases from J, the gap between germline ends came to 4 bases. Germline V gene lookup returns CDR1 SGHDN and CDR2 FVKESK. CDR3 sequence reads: CASSHTETQYF. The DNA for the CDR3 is TGTGCCAGCAGCCATACTGAGACCCAGTACTTC.

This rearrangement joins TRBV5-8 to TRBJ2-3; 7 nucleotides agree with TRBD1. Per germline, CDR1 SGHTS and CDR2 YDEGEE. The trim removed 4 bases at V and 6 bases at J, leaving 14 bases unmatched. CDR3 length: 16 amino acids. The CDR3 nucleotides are TGTGCCAGCAGCCCCGGGACAGCCTGGGCCACGGATACGCAGTATTTT. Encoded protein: CASSPGTAWATDTQYF. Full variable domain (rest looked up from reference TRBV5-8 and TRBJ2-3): EAGVTQSPTHLIKTRGQQATLRCSPISGHTSVYWYQQALGLGLQFLLWYDEGEERNRGNFPPRFSGRQFPNYSSELNVNALELEDSALYLCASSPGTAWATDTQYFGPGTRLTVL.

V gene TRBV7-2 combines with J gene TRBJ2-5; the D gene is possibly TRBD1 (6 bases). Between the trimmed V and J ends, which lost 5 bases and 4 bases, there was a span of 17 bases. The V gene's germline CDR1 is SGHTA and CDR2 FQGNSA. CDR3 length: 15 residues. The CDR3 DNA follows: TGTGCCAGCAGCCAGGGGCTCTCGGGATCAGAGACCCAGTACTTC. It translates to CASSQGLSGSETQYF.

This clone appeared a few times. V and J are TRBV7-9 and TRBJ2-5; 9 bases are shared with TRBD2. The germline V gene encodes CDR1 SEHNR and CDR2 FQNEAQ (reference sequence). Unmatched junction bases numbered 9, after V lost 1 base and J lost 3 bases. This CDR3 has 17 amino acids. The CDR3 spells CASSLETPSGTKETQYF. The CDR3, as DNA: TGTGCCAGCAGCTTAGAAACTCCTAGCGGGACTAAAGAGACCCAGTACTTC.

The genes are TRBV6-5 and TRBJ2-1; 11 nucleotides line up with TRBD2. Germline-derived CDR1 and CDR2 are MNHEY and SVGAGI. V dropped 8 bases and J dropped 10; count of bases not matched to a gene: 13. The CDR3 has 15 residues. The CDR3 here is CASASELAGAREQFF. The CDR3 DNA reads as TGTGCCAGCGCTTCCGAACTAGCGGGAGCACGGGAGCAGTTCTTC.

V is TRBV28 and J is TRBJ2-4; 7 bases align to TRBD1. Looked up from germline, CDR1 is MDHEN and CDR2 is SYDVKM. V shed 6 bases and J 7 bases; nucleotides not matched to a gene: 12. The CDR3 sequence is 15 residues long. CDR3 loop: CASRPAGTVNNIQYF. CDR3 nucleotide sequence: TGTGCCAGCAGGCCAGCCGGGACAGTAAACAACATTCAGTACTTC. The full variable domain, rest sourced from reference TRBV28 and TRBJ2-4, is DVKVTQSSRYLVKRTGEKVFLECVQDMDHENMFWYRQDPGLGLRLIYFSYDVKMKEKGDIPEGYSVSREKKERFSLILESASTNQTSMYLCASRPAGTVNNIQYFGAGTRLSVL.

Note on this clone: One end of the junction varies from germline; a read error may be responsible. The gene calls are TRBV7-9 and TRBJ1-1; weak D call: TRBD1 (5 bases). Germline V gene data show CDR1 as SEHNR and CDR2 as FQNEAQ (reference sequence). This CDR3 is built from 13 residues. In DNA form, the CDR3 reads TGTTCCAGCAGCCACACAGGTTACACTGAAGCTTTCTTT. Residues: CSSSHTGYTEAFF.